This TCR beta chain was identified during a study of shared clonotypes between healthy human individuals. Study-level background: Contributing individuals were a couple of females and a few males aged 18 to 49. General study points: Larger richness was generally estimated for naive than memory subsets.

In the source study's methods: From ImmunoSEQ came sequences covering only the junction and carrying no quality scores, so filtering differed. Method: immunoSEQ multiplex PCR; TCRdb's copy keeps in-frame clones and lacks some. The D gene and trimming were derived from the DNA, and the V and J assignments and clone size from that table. The table has some 1 million clones, 70% to 80% seen once. In germline, CDR1 is KGHSH, CDR2 LQKENI. V lost 5 bases and J lost 8; bases outside the gene matches: 4. The CDR3 spans 13 residues. A note on this clone: Its antigen is not known. Other DNA variants within this sample encode the same CDR3.

This sequence was found in a man younger than 35 in good health. The rearrangement links TRBV18 to TRBJ2-1, with TRBD2 matching 9 bases. The sample comprised memory CD4+ T cells sorted from blood. Subset reported: CD45RA-negative fraction. The CDR3 DNA sequence: TGTGCCAGCTCAGAAGGGACTAGCTATGAGCAGTTCTTC. This encodes CASSEGTSYEQFF.